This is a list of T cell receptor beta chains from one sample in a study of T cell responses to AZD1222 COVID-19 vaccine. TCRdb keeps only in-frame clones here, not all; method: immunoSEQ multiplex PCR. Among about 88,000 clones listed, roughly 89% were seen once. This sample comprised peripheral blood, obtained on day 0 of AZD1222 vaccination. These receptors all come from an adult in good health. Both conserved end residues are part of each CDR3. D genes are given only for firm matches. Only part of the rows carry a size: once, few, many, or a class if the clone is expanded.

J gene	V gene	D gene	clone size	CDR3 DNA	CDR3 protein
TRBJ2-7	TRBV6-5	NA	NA	TGTGCCAGCAGTTACGCCTCTTGGGCCGGCGAGCAGTACTTC	CASSYASWAGEQYF
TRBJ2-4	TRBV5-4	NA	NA	TGTGCCAGCAGCTCATCGCGGGTGCTAGAAAACATTCAGTACTTC	CASSSSRVLENIQYF
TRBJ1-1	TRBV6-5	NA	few	TGTGCCAGCAGTTACCAAGGACAGTGGAACACTGAAGCTTTCTTT	CASSYQGQWNTEAFF
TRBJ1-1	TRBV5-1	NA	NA	TGCGCCAGCAGCTTGTTGACCGACGTGGGCGCTGAAGCTTTCTTT	CASSLLTDVGAEAFF
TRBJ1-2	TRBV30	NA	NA	TGTGCCTGGGGACAGTCTAGCGCTGGCTACACCTTC	CAWGQSSAGYTF
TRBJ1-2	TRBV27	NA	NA	TGTGCCAGCAGTGCACGCCAGGGTCATGGCTACACCTTC	CASSARQGHGYTF
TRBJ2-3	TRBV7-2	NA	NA	TGTGCCAGCATCCAGGGGCCCACAGATACGCAGTATTTT	CASIQGPTDTQYF
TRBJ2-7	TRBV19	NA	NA	TGTGCCAGTAGTGCCGTGGATGGCATCTACGAGCAGTACTTC	CASSAVDGIYEQYF
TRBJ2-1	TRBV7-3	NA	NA	TGTGCCAGCAGCCTACTTACAGGAAGCTCCTACAATGAGCAGTTCTTC	CASSLLTGSSYNEQFF
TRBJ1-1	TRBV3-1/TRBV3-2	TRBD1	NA	TGTGCCAGCAGCCAAGGACAGGGATTGGGGGCCACTGAAGCTTTCTTT	CASSQGQGLGATEAFF
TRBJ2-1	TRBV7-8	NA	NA	TGTGCCAGCAGCTTAGTCGGGTTCTCCTACAATGAGCAGTTCTTC	CASSLVGFSYNEQFF
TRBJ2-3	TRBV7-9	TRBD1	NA	TGTGCCAGCAGGTTTGACAGGGGGCAAGATACGCAGTATTTT	CASRFDRGQDTQYF
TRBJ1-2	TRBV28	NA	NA	TGTGCCAGCGGCGGGGCAGTCAACTATGGCTACACCTTC	CASGGAVNYGYTF
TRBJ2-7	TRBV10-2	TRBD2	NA	TGCGCCAGCAGTGAGACCTTAGCGGGAGTTGAGCAGTACTTC	CASSETLAGVEQYF
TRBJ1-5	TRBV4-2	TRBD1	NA	TGTGCCAGCAGCCAAGTTTCCAGGGGGCAGAATCAGCCCCAGCATTTT	CASSQVSRGQNQPQHF
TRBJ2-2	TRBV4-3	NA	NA	TGCGCCAGCAGCCAATCAGTGAACACCGGGGAGCTGTTTTTT	CASSQSVNTGELFF
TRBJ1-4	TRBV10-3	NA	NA	TGTGCCATCAGCCCAAGGGGGGAAAAACTGTTTTTT	CAISPRGEKLFF
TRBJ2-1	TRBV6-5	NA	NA	TGTGCCAGCACCGAAAGATTCTTGAGGTTCAATGAGCAGTTCTTC	CASTERFLRFNEQFF
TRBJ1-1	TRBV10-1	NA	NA	TGCGCCAGCAGTGACCGGCGACAGGCTGAAGCTTTCTTT	CASSDRRQAEAFF
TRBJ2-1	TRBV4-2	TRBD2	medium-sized	TGTGCCAGCAGCCAAGATGGACTAGCGGGGGGCAATGAGCAGTTCTTC	CASSQDGLAGGNEQFF
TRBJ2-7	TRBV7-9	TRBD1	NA	TGTGCCAGCAGCGTCGGACAGGACCCCTACGAGCAGTACTTC	CASSVGQDPYEQYF
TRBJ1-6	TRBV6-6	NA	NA	TGTGCCAGCAGTTACGAGGGATACGGGCATAATTCACCCCTCCACTTT	CASSYEGYGHNSPLHF
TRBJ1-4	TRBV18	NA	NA	TGTGCCAGCTCACCGACAGCGACAAGCCCAAATGAAAAACTGTTTTTT	CASSPTATSPNEKLFF
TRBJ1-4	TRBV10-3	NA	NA	TGTGCCATCAGTGAGTCGGTTGTTGAAAAACTGTTTTTT	CAISESVVEKLFF
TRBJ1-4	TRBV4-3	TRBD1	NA	TGCGCCAGCAGCCAAGATTATGGACAGGTAGACGAAAAACTGTTTTTT	CASSQDYGQVDEKLFF
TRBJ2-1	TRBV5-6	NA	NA	TGTGCCAGCAGCTTGGTTGGGGGGCGGAATGAGCAGTTCTTC	CASSLVGGRNEQFF
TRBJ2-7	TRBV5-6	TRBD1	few	TGTGCCAGCAGCGGCGGACAGGGCTCCTACGAGCAGTACTTC	CASSGGQGSYEQYF
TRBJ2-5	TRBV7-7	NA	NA	TGTGCTAGCAGGCGGACGGGGGCAGAGGGGGAGACCCAGTACTTC	CASRRTGAEGETQYF
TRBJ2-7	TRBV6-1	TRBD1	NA	TGTGCCAGCAGTGAAGGGACAGGAACTTCAGGCGAGCAGTACTTC	CASSEGTGTSGEQYF
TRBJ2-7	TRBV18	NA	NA	TGTGCCAGCTCAACTCCGTCCTACGAGCAGTACTTC	CASSTPSYEQYF
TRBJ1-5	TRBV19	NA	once	TGTGCCAGTAGTATAGGGGGGGGACAAGATCAGCCCCAGCATTTT	CASSIGGGQDQPQHF
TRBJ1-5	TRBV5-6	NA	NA	TGTGCCAGCAGCTGGGGCCCCAAGGGATGGAATAGCAATCAGCCCCAGCATTTT	CASSWGPKGWNSNQPQHF